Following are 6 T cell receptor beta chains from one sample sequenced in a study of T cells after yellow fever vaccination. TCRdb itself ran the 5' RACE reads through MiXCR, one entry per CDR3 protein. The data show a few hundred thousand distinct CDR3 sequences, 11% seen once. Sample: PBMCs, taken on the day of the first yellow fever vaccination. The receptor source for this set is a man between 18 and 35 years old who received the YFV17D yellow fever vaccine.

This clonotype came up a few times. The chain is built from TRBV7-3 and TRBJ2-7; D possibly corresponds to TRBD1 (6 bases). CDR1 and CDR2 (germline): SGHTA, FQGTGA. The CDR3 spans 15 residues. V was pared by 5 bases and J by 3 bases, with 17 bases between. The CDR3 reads CASSLLGQGFYEQYF. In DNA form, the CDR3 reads TGTGCCAGCAGCCTCCTGGGCCAGGGGTTCTACGAGCAGTACTTC. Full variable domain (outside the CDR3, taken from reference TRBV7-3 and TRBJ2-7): GAGVSQTPSNKVTEKGKYVELRCDPISGHTALYWYRQSLGQGPEFLIYFQGTGAADDSGLPNDRFFAVRPEGSVSTLKIQRTERGDSAVYLCASSLLGQGFYEQYFGPGTRLTVT.

CDR3 region: CASSQGGPRSSTDTQYF. CDR3 in DNA: TGCGCCAGCAGCCAAGGCGGGCCGCGGTCTAGCACAGATACGCAGTATTTT. The rearrangement joins TRBV4-1 to TRBJ2-3; D is perhaps TRBD2 (5 bases). V was cut by 1 base and J by 0 bases, with 14 bases left in between. The CDR3 is made up of 17 amino acids. Per the germline V gene, CDR1 is MGHRA and CDR2 is YSYEKL.

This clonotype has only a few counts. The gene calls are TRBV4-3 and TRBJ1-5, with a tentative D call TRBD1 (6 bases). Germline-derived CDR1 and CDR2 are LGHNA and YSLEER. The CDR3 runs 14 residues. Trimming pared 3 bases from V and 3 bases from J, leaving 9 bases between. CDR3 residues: CASSQGHNNQPQHF. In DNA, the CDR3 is TGCGCCAGCAGCCAGGGACACAACAATCAGCCCCAGCATTTT.

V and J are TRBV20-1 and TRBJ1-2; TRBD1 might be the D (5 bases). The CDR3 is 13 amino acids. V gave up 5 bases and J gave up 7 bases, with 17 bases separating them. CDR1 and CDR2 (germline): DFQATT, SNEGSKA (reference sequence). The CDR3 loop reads CSALTGGKVGYTF. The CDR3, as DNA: TGCAGTGCTCTCACGGGGGGGAAGGTTGGCTACACCTTC.

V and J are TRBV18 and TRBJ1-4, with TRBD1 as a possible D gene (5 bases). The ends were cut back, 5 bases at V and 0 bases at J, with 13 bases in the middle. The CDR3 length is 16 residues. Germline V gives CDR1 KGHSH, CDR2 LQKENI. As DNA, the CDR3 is TGTGCCAGCTCATCCTACCAGGGTACAACTAATGAAAAACTGTTTTTT. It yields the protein CASSSYQGTTNEKLFF.

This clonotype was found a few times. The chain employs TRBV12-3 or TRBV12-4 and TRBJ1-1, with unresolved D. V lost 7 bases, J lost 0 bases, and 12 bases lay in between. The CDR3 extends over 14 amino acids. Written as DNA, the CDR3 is TGTGCCAGCATCGCAGAGAGGATGAACACTGAAGCTTTCTTT. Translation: CASIAERMNTEAFF.